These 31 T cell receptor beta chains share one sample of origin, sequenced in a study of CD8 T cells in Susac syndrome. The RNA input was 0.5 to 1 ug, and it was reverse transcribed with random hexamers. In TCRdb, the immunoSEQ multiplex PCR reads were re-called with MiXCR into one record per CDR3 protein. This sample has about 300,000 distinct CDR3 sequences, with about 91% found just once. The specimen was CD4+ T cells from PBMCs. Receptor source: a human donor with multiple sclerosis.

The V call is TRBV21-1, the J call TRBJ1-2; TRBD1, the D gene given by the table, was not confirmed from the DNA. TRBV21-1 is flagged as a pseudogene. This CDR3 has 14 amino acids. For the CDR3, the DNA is TGTGCCAGCAGCACTCGGGACCATAACTATGGCTACACCTTC. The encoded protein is CASSTRDHNYGYTF.

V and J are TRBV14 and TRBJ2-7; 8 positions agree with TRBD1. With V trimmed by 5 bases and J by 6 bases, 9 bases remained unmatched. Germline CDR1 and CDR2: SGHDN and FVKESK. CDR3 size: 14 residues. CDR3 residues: CASSSPGQALEQYF. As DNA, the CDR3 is TGTGCCAGCAGCTCCCCGGGACAGGCCCTCGAGCAGTACTTC.

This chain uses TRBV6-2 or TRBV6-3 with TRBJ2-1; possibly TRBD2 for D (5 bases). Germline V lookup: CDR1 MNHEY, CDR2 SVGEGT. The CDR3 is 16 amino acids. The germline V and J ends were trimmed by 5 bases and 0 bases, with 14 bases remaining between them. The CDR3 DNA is TGTGCCAGCAGTCCAGCGGAAACGAGCTCCTACAATGAGCAGTTCTTC. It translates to CASSPAETSSYNEQFF.

The CDR3 DNA follows: TGTGCCAGCAGCTTAGGACTGGGGGCTGGGGCCAACGTCCTGACTTTC. It is translated as CASSLGLGAGANVLTF. V and J are TRBV11-3 and TRBJ2-6; perhaps D is TRBD1 or TRBD2 (5 bases each). The germline V gene encodes CDR1 SGHNT and CDR2 YENEEA. Trimming took 1 base from V and 2 from J, leaving 9 bases between them. This CDR3 spans 16 amino acids.

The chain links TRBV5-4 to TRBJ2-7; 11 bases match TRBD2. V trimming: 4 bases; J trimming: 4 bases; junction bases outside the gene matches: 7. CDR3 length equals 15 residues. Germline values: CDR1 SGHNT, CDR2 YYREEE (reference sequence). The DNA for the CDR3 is TGTGCCAGCAGCCCTGGGACTAGCGGCATTTACGAGCAGTACTTC. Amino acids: CASSPGTSGIYEQYF.

CDR3 protein: CASSFSGGQGNIQYF. CDR3 DNA sequence: TGTGCCAGCAGCTTTAGTGGGGGGCAAGGAAACATTCAGTACTTC. The rearrangement joins TRBV7-8 to TRBJ2-4, with D perhaps assigned TRBD1 or TRBD2 (6 bases each). The CDR3 consists of 15 residues. Germline lookup yields CDR1 SGHVS and CDR2 FQNEAQ. Trimming pared 3 bases from V and 6 bases from J, leaving 15 bases between.

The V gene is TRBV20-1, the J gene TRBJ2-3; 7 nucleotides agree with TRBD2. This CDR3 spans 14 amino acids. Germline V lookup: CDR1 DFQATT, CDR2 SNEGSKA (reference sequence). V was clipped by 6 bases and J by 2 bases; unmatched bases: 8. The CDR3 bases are TGCAGTGCGAAACCAGCGGGGAACACAGATACGCAGTATTTT. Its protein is CSAKPAGNTDTQYF.

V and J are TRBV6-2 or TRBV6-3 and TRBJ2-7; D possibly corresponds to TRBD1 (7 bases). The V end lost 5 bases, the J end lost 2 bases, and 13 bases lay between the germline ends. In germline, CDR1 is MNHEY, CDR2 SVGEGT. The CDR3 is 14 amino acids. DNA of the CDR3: TGTGCCAGCAGTGGAGGGGGCGCCCCCTACGAGCAGTACTTC. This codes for CASSGGGAPYEQYF.

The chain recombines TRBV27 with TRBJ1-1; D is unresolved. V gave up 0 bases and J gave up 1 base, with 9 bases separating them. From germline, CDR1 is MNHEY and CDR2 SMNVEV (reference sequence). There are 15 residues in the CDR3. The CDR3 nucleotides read TGTGCCAGCAGTTTATCCCGTATAGGGAACACTGAAGCTTTCTTT. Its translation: CASSLSRIGNTEAFF.

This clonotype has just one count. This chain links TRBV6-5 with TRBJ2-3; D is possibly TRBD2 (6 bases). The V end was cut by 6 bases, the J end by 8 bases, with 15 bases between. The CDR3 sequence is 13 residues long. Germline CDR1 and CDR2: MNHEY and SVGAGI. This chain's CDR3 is CASRGPGELTQYF. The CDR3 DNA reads TGTGCCAGCAGGGGGCCGGGGGAGCTTACGCAGTATTTT.

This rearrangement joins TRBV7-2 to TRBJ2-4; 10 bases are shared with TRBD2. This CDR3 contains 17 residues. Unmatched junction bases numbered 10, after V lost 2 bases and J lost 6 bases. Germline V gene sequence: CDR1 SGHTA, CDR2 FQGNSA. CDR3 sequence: CASSLRQREGRGNIQYF. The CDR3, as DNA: TGTGCCAGCAGCTTAAGGCAGCGGGAGGGCCGGGGAAACATTCAGTACTTC.

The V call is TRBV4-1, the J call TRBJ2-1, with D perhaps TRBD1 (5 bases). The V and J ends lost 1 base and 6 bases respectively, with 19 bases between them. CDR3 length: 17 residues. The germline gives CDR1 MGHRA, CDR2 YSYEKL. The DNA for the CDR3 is TGCGCCAGCAGCCAAGTTCGTGGCTTATTGCAGGGCAATGAGCAGTTCTTC. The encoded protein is CASSQVRGLLQGNEQFF.

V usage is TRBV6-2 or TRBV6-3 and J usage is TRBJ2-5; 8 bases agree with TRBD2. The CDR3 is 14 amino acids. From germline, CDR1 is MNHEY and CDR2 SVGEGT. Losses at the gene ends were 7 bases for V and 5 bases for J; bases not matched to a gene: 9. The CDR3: CASIKTSVGETQYF. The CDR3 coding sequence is TGTGCCAGCATAAAGACTAGCGTAGGCGAGACCCAGTACTTC.

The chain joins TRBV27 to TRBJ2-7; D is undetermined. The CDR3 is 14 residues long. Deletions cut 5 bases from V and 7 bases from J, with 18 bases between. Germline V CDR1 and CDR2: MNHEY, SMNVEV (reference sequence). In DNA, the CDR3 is TGTGCCAGCAGTACCGTCCCCGTCCCTAGGGAGCAGTACTTC. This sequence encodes CASSTVPVPREQYF.

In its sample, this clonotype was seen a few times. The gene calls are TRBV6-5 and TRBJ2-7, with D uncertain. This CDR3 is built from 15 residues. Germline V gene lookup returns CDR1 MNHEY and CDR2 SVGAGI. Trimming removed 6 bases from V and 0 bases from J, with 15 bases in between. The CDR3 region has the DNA TGTGCCAGCAGATTCGGAAGGTCCAGCTCCTACGAGCAGTACTTC. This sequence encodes CASRFGRSSSYEQYF.

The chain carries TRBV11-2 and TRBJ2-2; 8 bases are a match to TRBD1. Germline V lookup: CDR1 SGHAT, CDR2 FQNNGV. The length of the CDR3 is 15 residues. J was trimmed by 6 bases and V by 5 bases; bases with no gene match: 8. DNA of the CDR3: TGTGCCAGCAGCCAATCAGGGGGCTTCGCCGGGGAGCTGTTTTTT. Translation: CASSQSGGFAGELFF.

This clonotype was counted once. This CDR3 reads CASSPRNRQGRQPQHF. CDR3 in DNA: TGTGCCAGCAGTCCCAGGAATCGACAGGGGCGGCAGCCCCAGCATTTT. The rearrangement joins TRBV6-2 or TRBV6-3 to TRBJ1-5; 8 bases map to TRBD1. Germline lookup yields CDR1 MNHEY and CDR2 SVGEGT. This CDR3 is 16 amino acids long. V was clipped by 5 bases and J by 7 bases; unmatched bases: 13.

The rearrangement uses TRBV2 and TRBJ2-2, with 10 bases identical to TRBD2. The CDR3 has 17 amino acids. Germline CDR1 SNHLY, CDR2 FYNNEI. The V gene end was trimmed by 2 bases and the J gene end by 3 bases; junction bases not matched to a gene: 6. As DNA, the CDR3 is TGTGCCAGCAGTGAACGGCCTAGCGGGGGTTACACCGGGGAGCTGTTTTTT. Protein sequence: CASSERPSGGYTGELFF.

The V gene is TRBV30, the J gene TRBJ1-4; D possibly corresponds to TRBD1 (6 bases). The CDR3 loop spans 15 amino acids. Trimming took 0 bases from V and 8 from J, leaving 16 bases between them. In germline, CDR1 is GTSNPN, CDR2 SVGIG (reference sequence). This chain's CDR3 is CAWSVRAGVMEKLFF. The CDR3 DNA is TGTGCCTGGAGTGTAAGAGCAGGGGTGATGGAAAAACTGTTTTTT. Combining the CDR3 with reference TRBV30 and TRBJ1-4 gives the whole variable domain SQTIHQWPATLVQPVGSPLSLECTVEGTSNPNLYWYRQAAGRGLQLLFYSVGIGQISSEVPQNLSASRPQDRQFILSSKKLLLSDSGFYLCAWSVRAGVMEKLFFGSGTQLSVL.

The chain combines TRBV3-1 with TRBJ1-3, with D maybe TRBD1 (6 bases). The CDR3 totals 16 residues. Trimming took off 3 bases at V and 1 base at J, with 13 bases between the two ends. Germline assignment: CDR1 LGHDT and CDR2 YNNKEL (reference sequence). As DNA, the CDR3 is TGTGCCAGCAGCCACCCCAGGGGAGGTTCTGGAAACACCATATATTTT. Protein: CASSHPRGGSGNTIYF.

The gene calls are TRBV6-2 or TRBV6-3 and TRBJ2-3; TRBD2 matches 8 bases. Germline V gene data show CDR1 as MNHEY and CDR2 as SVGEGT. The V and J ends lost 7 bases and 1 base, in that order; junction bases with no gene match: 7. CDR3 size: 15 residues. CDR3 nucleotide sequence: TGTGCCAGCAAACCGGGGGGGCCCGGCACAGATACGCAGTATTTT. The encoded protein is CASKPGGPGTDTQYF.

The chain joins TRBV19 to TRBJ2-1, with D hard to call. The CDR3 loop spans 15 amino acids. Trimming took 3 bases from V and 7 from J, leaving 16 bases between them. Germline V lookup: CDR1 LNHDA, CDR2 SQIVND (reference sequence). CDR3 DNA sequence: TGTGCCAGTAGTATGCAAGCTTTCGGTTGGAATGAGCAGTTCTTC. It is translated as CASSMQAFGWNEQFF.

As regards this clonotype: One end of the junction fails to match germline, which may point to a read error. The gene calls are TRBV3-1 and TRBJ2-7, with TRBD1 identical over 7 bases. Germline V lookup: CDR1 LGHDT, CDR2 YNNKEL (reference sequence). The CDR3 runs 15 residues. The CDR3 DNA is TGTGCCAGCAGCCAGACCGGACAGGCCCCCTACGAGCAGCACTTC. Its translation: CASSQTGQAPYEQHF.

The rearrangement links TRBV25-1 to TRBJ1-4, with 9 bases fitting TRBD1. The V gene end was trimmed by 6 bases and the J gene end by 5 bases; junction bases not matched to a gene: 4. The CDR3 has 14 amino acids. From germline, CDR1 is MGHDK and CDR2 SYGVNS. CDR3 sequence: CASREDRGNEKLFF. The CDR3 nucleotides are TGTGCCAGCAGGGAAGACAGGGGGAATGAAAAACTGTTTTTT.

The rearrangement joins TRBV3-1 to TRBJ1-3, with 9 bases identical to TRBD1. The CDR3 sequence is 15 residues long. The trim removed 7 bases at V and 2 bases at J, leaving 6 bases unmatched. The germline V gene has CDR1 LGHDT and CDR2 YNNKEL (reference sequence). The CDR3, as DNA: TGTGCCAGCACCCGGGACAGGGCCGCTGGAAACACCATATATTTT. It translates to CASTRDRAAGNTIYF.

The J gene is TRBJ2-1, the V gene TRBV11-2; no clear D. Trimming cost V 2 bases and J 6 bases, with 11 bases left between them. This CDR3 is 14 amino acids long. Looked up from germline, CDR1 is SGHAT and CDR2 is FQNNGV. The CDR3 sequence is CASSLSGSTNEQFF. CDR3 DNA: TGTGCCAGCAGCTTAAGTGGGTCCACCAATGAGCAGTTCTTC.

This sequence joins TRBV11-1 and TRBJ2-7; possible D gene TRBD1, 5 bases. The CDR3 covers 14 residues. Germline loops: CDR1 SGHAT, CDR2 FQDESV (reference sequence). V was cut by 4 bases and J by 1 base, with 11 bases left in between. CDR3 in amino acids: CASSSRARSYEQYF. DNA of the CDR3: TGTGCCAGCAGCTCCAGGGCCCGGTCCTACGAGCAGTACTTC.

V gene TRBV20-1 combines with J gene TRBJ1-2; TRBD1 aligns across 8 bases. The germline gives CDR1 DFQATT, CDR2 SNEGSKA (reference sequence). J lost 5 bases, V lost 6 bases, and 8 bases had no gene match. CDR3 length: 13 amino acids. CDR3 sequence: CSAAGGAQYGYTF. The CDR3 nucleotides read TGCAGTGCCGCAGGGGGCGCGCAATATGGCTACACCTTC.

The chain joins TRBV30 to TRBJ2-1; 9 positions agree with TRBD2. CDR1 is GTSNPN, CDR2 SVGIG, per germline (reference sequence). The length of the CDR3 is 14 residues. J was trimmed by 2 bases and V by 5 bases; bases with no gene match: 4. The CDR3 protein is CAWGGGAAYNEQFF. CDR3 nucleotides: TGTGCCTGGGGCGGGGGGGCAGCCTACAATGAGCAGTTCTTC.

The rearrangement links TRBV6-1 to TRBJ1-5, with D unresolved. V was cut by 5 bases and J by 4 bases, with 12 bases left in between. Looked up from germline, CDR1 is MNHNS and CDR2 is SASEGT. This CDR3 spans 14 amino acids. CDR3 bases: TGTGCCAGCAGTTCCCGGTCCGGGAATCAGCCCCAGCATTTT. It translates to CASSSRSGNQPQHF.

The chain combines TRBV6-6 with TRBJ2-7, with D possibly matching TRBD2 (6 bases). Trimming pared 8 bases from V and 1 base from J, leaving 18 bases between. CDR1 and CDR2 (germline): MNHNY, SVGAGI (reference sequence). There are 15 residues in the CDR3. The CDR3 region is CASGVVQRASYEQYF. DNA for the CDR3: TGTGCCAGCGGGGTAGTCCAGCGGGCATCCTACGAGCAGTACTTC.